Listed below are T cell receptor beta chains from one sample, sequenced in a study of T cells in Graves' hyperthyroidism and ophthalmopathy. A single record per CDR3 protein comes from TCRdb applying MiXCR to the multiplex PCR reads. The sample yields around 560,000 distinct CDR3 sequences, over 15% seen once. The source material was blood. The receptors were sampled from a woman under 30 with Graves' hyperthyroidism. CDR3s include the opening cysteine and the closing phenylalanine or tryptophan. Each record gives: D gene, V gene, CDR3 length, J gene, clone size, CDR3 protein, CDR3 DNA. D genes are given only for firm matches. Not all rows give a size; the values are once, few, many and, for expanded clones, a class.

>.|TRBV20-1|15|TRBJ2-3|few
CSGLGAGANTDTQYF
TGCAGTGGCCTAGGCGCGGGGGCGAACACAGATACGCAGTATTTT
>TRBD2|TRBV4-3|15|TRBJ2-1|.
CASSRGTTLLNEQFF
TGCGCCAGCAGCCGAGGGACTACCCTTTTGAATGAGCAGTTCTTC
>TRBD2|TRBV20-1|14|TRBJ2-1|few
CSARDAGGPDEQFF
TGCAGTGCTAGAGATGCGGGAGGGCCGGATGAGCAGTTCTTC
>.|TRBV30|14|TRBJ1-1|many
CAWSVLGVLTEAFF
TGTGCCTGGAGTGTACTGGGGGTTCTCACTGAAGCTTTCTTT
>TRBD1|TRBV7-9|14|TRBJ2-7|.
CASSHAGQAYEQYF
TGTGCCAGCTCACATGCGGGACAGGCCTACGAGCAGTACTTC
>.|TRBV20-1|13|TRBJ2-5|.
CSARGWLAETQYF
TGCAGTGCTAGAGGGTGGCTAGCTGAGACCCAGTACTTC
>TRBD2|TRBV27|15|TRBJ2-2|.
CASSTLAGGTGELFF
TGTGCCAGCAGTACTCTAGCGGGGGGCACCGGGGAGCTGTTTTTT
>.|TRBV12-3/TRBV12-4|13|TRBJ2-1|few
CASRGAPYNEQFF
TGTGCCAGTAGGGGTGCCCCCTACAATGAGCAGTTCTTC
>TRBD2|TRBV12-3/TRBV12-4|15|TRBJ2-2|.
CAMGAGASNTGELFF
TGTGCCATGGGAGCGGGGGCTTCGAACACCGGGGAGCTGTTTTTT
>TRBD1|TRBV12-5|16|TRBJ2-1|many
CASGLTGTGTYNEQFF
TGTGCTAGTGGCCTAACCGGGACAGGGACATACAATGAGCAGTTCTTC
>.|TRBV2|11|TRBJ2-2|.
CASSRTLQLFF
TGTGCCAGCAGCAGGACACTTCAGCTGTTTTTT
>TRBD2|TRBV6-5|17|TRBJ2-3|.
CASSYSMWLAVRDTQYF
TGTGCCAGCAGTTACTCGATGTGGCTAGCGGTCCGAGATACGCAGTATTTT
>.|TRBV2|9|TRBJ2-4|few
CASKGNQYF
TGTGCCAGCAAGGGGAATCAGTACTTC
>TRBD2|TRBV27|16|TRBJ2-5|.
CASSLTSGLYQETQYF
TGTGCCAGCAGTTTAACTAGCGGCTTATACCAAGAGACCCAGTACTTC
>.|TRBV6-1|16|TRBJ1-2|.
CASSQLLAGGWGGYTF
TGTGCCAGCAGCCAATTATTGGCCGGGGGTTGGGGTGGCTACACCTTC
>.|TRBV24-1|14|TRBJ2-1|.
CATSADTTYNEQFF
TGTGCCACCAGTGCGGACACCACTTACAATGAGCAGTTCTTC
>.|TRBV12-3/TRBV12-4|13|TRBJ1-5|many
CASSLAEGQPQHF
TGTGCCAGCAGTCTCGCGGAGGGTCAGCCCCAGCATTTT
>.|TRBV20-1|15|TRBJ2-2|.
CSAGSGQSNTGELFF
TGCAGTGCTGGGTCTGGACAGTCTAACACCGGGGAGCTGTTTTTT
>.|TRBV11-2|13|TRBJ1-1|many
CASSLDPNTEAFF
TGTGCCAGCAGCTTAGATCCTAACACTGAAGCTTTCTTT
>.|TRBV6-6|16|TRBJ1-5|many
CASSYSEGRSNQPQHF
TGTGCCAGCAGTTACTCAGAGGGTCGCAGCAATCAGCCCCAGCATTTT
>.|TRBV19|15|TRBJ1-3|once
CASSPGPIPGNTIYF
TGTGCCAGTAGTCCAGGACCTATCCCTGGAAACACCATATATTTT
>TRBD1|TRBV4-3|15|TRBJ2-3|many
CASSQGTGYTDTQYF
TGCGCCAGCAGCCAAGGGACAGGGTACACAGATACGCAGTATTTT
>TRBD2|TRBV3-1|16|TRBJ2-1|few
CASSSIRLAGGNEQFF
TGTGCCAGCAGCTCTATACGACTAGCGGGGGGCAATGAGCAGTTCTTC
>TRBD1|TRBV27|14|TRBJ1-2|.
CASSLGRQGYGYTF
TGTGCCAGCAGTTTGGGGCGACAGGGTTATGGCTACACCTTC
>TRBD2|TRBV20-1|14|TRBJ2-7|few
CSARGGTSPYEQYF
TGCAGTGCTAGAGGAGGGACTAGCCCCTACGAGCAGTACTTC
>.|TRBV7-9|13|TRBJ1-2|many
CASSFIGAGGYTF
TGTGCCAGCAGCTTCATAGGGGCCGGTGGCTACACCTTC